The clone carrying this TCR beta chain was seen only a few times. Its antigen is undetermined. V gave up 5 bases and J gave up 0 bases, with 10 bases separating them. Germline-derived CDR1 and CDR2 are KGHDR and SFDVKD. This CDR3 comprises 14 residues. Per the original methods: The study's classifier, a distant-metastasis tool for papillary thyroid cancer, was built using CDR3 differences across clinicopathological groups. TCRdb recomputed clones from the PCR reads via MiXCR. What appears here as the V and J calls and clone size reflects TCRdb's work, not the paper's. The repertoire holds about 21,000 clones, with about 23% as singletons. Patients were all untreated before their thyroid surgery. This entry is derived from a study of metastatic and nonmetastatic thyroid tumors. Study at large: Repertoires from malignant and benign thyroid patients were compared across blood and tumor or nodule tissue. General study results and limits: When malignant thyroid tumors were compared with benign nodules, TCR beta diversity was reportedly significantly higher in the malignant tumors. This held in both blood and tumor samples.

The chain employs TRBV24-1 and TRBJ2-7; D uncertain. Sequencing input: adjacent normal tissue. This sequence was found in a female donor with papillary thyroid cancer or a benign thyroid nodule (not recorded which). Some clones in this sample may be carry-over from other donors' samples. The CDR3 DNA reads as TGTGCCACCAGTGGCGGAGCACCCTCCTACGAGCAGTACTTC. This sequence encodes CATSGGAPSYEQYF.